Detailed here is one T cell receptor beta chain. This entry is derived from a study of blood T cell repertoires in COVID-19. Germline values: CDR1 MNHEY, CDR2 SVGAGI. CDR3 size: 13 residues. Trimming left V 2 bases short and J 4 bases short, with 6 bases between. The assay was immunoSEQ multiplex PCR, and TCRdb's table has in-frame clones only and misses some. The sample consists of approximately 140,000 clones, roughly 86% of them appearing once. The sequenced sample was peripheral blood. The V gene is TRBV6-5, the J gene TRBJ1-5; unclear D gene. The TCR sequence derives from a man aged 50-60 years with active or convalescent COVID-19. The CDR3 loop reads CASSYAQNQPQHF. The CDR3, as DNA: TGTGCCAGCAGTTACGCGCAAAATCAGCCCCAGCATTTT.